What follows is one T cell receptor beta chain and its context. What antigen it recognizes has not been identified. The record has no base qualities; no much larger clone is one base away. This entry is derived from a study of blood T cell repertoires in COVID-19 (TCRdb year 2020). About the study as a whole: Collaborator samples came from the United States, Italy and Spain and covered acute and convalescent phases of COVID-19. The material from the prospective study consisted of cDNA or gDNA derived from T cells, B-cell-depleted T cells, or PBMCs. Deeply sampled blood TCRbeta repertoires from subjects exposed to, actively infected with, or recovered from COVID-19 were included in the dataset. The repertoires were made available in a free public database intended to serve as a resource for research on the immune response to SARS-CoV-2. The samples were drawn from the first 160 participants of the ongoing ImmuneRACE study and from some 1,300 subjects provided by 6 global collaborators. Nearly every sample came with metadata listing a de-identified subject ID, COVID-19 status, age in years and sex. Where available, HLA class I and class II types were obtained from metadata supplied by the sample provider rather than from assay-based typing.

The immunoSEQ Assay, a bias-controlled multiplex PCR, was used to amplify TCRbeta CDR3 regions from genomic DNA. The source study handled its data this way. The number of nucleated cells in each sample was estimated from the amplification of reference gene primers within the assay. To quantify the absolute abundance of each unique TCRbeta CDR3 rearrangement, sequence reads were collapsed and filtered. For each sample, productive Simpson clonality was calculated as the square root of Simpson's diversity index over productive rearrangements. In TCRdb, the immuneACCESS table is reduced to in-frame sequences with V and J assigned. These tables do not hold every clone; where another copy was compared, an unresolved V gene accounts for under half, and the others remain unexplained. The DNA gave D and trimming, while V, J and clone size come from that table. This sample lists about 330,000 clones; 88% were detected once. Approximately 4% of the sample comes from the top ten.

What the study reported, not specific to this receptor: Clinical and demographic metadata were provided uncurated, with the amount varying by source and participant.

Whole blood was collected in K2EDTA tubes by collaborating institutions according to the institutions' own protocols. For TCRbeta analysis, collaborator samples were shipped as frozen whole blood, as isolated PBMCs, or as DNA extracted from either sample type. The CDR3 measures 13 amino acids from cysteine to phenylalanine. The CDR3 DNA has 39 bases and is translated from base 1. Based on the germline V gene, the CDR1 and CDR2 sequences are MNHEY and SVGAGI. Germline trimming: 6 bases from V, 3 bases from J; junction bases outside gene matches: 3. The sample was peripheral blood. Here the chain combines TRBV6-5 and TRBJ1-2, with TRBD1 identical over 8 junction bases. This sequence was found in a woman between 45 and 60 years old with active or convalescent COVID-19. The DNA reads TGTGCCAGCAGACCGACAGGGGACTATGGCTACACCTTC. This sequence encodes CASRPTGDYGYTF.